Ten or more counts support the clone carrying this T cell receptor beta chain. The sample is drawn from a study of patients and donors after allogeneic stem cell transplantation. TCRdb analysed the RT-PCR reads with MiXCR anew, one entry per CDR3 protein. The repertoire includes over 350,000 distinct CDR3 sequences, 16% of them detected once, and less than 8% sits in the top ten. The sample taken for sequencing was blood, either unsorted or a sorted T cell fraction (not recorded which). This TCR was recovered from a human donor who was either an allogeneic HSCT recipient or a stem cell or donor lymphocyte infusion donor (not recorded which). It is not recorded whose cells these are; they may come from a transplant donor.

In DNA, the CDR3 is TGCAGTGCAAGGGACAGGGGAGTCACCGGGGAGCTGTTTTTT. Protein product: CSARDRGVTGELFF. This rearrangement joins TRBV20-1 to TRBJ2-2, with TRBD1 matching 10 bases. The V segment lost 6 bases and the J segment 4 bases; nucleotides outside the gene matches: 5. Germline V CDR1 and CDR2: DFQATT, SNEGSKA (reference sequence). This CDR3 region has 14 residues.